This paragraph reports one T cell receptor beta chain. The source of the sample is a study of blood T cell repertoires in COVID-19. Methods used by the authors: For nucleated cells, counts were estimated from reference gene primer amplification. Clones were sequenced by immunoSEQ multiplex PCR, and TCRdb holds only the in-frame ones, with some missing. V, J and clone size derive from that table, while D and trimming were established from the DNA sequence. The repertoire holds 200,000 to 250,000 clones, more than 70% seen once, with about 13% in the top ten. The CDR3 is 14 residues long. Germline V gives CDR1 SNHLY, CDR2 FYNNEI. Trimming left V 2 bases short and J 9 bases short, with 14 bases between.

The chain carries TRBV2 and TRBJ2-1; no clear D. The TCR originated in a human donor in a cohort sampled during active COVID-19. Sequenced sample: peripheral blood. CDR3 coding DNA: TGTGCCAGCAGTGAACGGGTTCCCAATCGTGAGCAGTTCTTC. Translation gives CASSERVPNREQFF. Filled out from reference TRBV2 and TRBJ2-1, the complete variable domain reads EPEVTQTPSHQVTQMGQEVILRCVPISNHLYFYWYRQILGQKVEFLVSFYNNEISEKSEIFDDQFSVERPDGSNFTLKIRSTKLEDSAMYFCASSERVPNREQFFGPGTRLTVL.